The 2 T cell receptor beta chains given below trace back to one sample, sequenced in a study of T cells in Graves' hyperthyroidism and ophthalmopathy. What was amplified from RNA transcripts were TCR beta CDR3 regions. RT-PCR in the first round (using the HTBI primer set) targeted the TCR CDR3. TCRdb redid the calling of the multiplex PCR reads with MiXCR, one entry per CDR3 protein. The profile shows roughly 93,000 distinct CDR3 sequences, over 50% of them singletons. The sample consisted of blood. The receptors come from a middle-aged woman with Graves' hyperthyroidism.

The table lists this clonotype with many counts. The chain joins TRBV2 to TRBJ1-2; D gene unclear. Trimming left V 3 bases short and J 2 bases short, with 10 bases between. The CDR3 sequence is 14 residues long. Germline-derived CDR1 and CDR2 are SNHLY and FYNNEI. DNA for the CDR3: TGTGCCAGCAGTGAGGGTCTCGGCAACTATGGCTACACCTTC. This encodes CASSEGLGNYGYTF.

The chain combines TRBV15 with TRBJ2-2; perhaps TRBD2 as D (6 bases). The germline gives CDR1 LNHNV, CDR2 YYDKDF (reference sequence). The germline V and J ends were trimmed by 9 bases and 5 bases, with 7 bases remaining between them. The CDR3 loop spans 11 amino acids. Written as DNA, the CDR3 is TGTGCCACGGGGGGTACCGGGGAGCTGTTTTTT. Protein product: CATGGTGELFF.